The 7 T cell receptor beta chains listed next were all sequenced from one sample in a study of T-cell reconstitution after alpha-beta-depleted transplantation in children. Researchers prepared the TCRbeta library using unique molecular identifiers, the study reports. TCRdb reanalysed the PCR reads using MiXCR and keeps one entry per CDR3 protein. This table has a few hundred thousand distinct CDR3 sequences, about 11% appearing once. The sequencing used PBMCs from the stem cell graft donor, collected from the stem cell graft. The receptors were sampled from a human donor who donated a stem cell graft to a child with acute myeloid leukemia.

The chain is built from TRBV20-1 and TRBJ2-5; D gene ambiguous. Germline loops: CDR1 DFQATT, CDR2 SNEGSKA (reference sequence). Trimming shortened V by 5 bases and J by 5 bases, and 12 bases separated the two germline ends. This CDR3 comprises 12 residues. The CDR3 bases are TGCAGTGCTTCCGTGGGTGGGGAGACCCAGTACTTC. Translated, it gives CSASVGGETQYF.

This clonotype appeared a few times. The genes are TRBV20-1 and TRBJ2-5; 11 positions match TRBD2. From germline, CDR1 is DFQATT and CDR2 SNEGSKA (reference sequence). Trimming took 6 bases from V and 5 from J; bases not matched to a gene: 11. The CDR3 has 15 amino acids. The CDR3 sequence: CSADTLAGGGETQYF. The CDR3 DNA reads as TGCAGTGCCGACACCCTAGCGGGGGGCGGGGAGACCCAGTACTTC.

The chain couples TRBV2 to TRBJ2-7; D might be TRBD1 (6 bases). Per germline, CDR1 SNHLY and CDR2 FYNNEI. This CDR3 contains 14 residues. Trimming shortened V by 9 bases and J by 2 bases, and 17 bases separated the two germline ends. The CDR3 is CASLPGQRTYEQYF. CDR3 in DNA: TGTGCCAGTCTCCCAGGACAGAGGACCTACGAGCAGTACTTC. Filled out from reference TRBV2 and TRBJ2-7, the complete variable domain reads EPEVTQTPSHQVTQMGQEVILRCVPISNHLYFYWYRQILGQKVEFLVSFYNNEISEKSEIFDDQFSVERPDGSNFTLKIRSTKLEDSAMYFCASLPGQRTYEQYFGPGTRLTVT.

The J gene is TRBJ2-2, the V gene TRBV7-3; D may be TRBD1 (5 bases). Germline V CDR1 and CDR2: SGHTA, FQGTGA. V was trimmed by 8 bases and J by 0 bases, leaving 10 bases between them. The CDR3 contains 14 residues. CDR3 DNA: TGTGCCAGCGCGAGGACACCGAACACCGGGGAGCTGTTTTTT. Protein product: CASARTPNTGELFF.

The chain combines TRBV5-1 with TRBJ2-5; TRBD2 might be the D (6 bases). Trimming removed 0 bases at V and 3 bases at J, with 12 bases between. Per germline, CDR1 SGHRS and CDR2 YFSETQ. The CDR3 has 15 amino acids. The CDR3 loop is CASSLAGLSKETQYF. The CDR3 DNA reads TGCGCCAGCAGCTTGGCGGGACTGTCAAAAGAGACCCAGTACTTC.

The chain carries TRBV19 and TRBJ2-1; D is perhaps TRBD1 (6 bases). This CDR3 spans 15 amino acids. From germline, CDR1 is LNHDA and CDR2 SQIVND (reference sequence). The V end lost 4 bases, the J end lost 4 bases, and 14 bases lay between the germline ends. CDR3 in amino acids: CASSKLPGDYNEQFF. CDR3 coding DNA: TGTGCCAGTAGTAAACTCCCAGGGGATTACAATGAGCAGTTCTTC.

Comment on this clonotype: The junction and the germline gene differ at one end; a read error may be behind it. J is TRBJ2-1 and V is TRBV4-2; 12 bases line up with TRBD2. This CDR3 contains 17 residues. The V gene's germline CDR1 is LGHNA and CDR2 YNFKEQ. The DNA of the CDR3 is TGTGCCAGGAGCCCGGGGCTAGCGGGAGGGCCGTACAATGAGCAGTTCTTC. Protein product: CARSPGLAGGPYNEQFF.